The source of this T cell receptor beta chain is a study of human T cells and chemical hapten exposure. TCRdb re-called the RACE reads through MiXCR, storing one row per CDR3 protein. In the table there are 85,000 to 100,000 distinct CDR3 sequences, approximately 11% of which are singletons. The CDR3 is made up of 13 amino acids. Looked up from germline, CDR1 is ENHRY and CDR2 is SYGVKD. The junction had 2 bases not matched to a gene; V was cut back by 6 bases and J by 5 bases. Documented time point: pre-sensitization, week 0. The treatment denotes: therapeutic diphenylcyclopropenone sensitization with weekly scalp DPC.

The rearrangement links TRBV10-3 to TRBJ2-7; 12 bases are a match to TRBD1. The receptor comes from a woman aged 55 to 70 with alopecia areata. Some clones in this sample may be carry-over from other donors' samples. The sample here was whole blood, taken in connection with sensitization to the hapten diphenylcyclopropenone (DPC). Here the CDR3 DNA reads TGTGCCATCAGGGGACAGGGGGCGGACGAGCAGTACTTC. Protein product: CAIRGQGADEQYF.